This T cell receptor (beta chain) derives from a study of blood T cell repertoires in COVID-19. Across the study: Samples came from the United States, Italy and Spain, spanning acute and convalescent COVID-19. The cDNA or gDNA used as material had been derived from T cells, B-cell-depleted T cells, or PBMCs.

Per the study methods: Amplifying reference gene primers gave estimates of nucleated cell counts. Clones were sequenced by immunoSEQ multiplex PCR, and TCRdb holds only the in-frame ones, with some missing. That table furnishes V, J and clone size, whereas the DNA furnished D and trimming. The repertoire holds about 160,000 clones, with over 85% as singletons. The receptor's source is a man aged 55 to 70 with active or convalescent COVID-19. The specimen was peripheral blood.

The CDR3 sequence is CASSLGVGRDGSTEAFF. Written as DNA, the CDR3 is TGTGCCAGCAGCTTAGGAGTCGGCAGGGACGGGAGCACTGAAGCTTTCTTT. This sequence joins TRBV11-3 and TRBJ1-1, with a possible D match to TRBD1 (5 bases). The V and J ends lost 1 base and 4 bases respectively, with 19 bases between them. The CDR3 length is 17 residues. From germline, CDR1 is SGHNT and CDR2 YENEEA.